Listed here are 6 T cell receptor beta chains from one sample, sequenced in a study of human T cells and chemical hapten exposure. TCRdb redid the calling of the RACE reads with MiXCR, one entry per CDR3 protein. The sample carries approximately 160,000 distinct CDR3 sequences, approximately 30% recorded once. Described time point: patch test 3, about 24 weeks after DPC sensitization. Treatment given: therapeutic diphenylcyclopropenone sensitization with weekly scalp DPC. The material was whole blood, obtained in connection with sensitization to the hapten diphenylcyclopropenone (DPC). The origin of the receptors is a woman under 30 with alopecia areata. Some clones in this sample may be carry-over from other donors' samples.

This clonotype has more than one count but fewer than ten. The J gene is TRBJ1-3, the V gene TRBV7-2; maybe TRBD1 (5 bases). Germline CDR1 and CDR2: SGHTA and FQGNSA. The CDR3 spans 16 residues. Trimming left V 5 bases short and J 0 bases short, with 14 bases between. Here the CDR3 reads CASSAGTEPSGNTIYF. The CDR3, as DNA: TGTGCCAGCAGCGCGGGGACGGAACCCTCTGGAAACACCATATATTTT.

The chain combines TRBV18 with TRBJ2-3; the D gene is possibly TRBD1 (6 bases). The CDR3 consists of 15 residues. CDR1 is KGHSH, CDR2 LQKENI, per germline. Trimming removed 3 bases at V and 6 bases at J, with 16 bases between. The chain's CDR3 is CASSPKQGSLDTQYF. Here the CDR3 DNA reads TGTGCCAGCTCACCTAAACAGGGCTCCCTCGATACGCAGTATTTT. Filled out from reference TRBV18 and TRBJ2-3, the complete variable domain reads NAGVMQNPRHLVRRRGQEARLRCSPMKGHSHVYWYRQLPEEGLKFMVYLQKENIIDESGMPKERFSAEFPKEGPSILRIQQVVRGDSAAYFCASSPKQGSLDTQYFGPGTRLTVL.

This clonotype was found many times. The rearrangement uses TRBV4-3 and TRBJ1-1; TRBD1 aligns across 9 bases. Germline V gene sequence: CDR1 LGHNA, CDR2 YSLEER. V gave up 3 bases and J gave up 3 bases; unmatched junction bases: 5. This CDR3 comprises 15 residues. DNA of the CDR3: TGCGCCAGCAGCCATGTCGACAGGGGGTACACTGAAGCTTTCTTT. It encodes CASSHVDRGYTEAFF.

This clonotype was counted only a few times. The chain couples TRBV12-3 or TRBV12-4 to TRBJ1-2; D remains unclear. Trimming took 7 bases from V and 7 from J, leaving 10 bases between them. The CDR3 totals 11 residues. CDR3 sequence (DNA): TGTGCCAGCACTCGTTCTCTTGGCTACACCTTC. This codes for CASTRSLGYTF.

The chain is built from TRBV7-9 and TRBJ2-7; 8 bases agree with TRBD2. Germline values: CDR1 SEHNR, CDR2 FQNEAQ (reference sequence). V was clipped by 1 base and J by 2 bases; unmatched bases: 10. This CDR3 is built from 17 residues. The CDR3: CASSLGGGGRNPYEQYF. The CDR3 DNA sequence: TGTGCCAGCAGCTTAGGGGGTGGCGGGAGGAACCCCTACGAGCAGTACTTC.

This clonotype was counted between two and nine times. The CDR3 bases are TGCAGTGCTAGAGTCTTGGGACAGGGGTTAGGGCAGCCCCAGCATTTT. Translation gives CSARVLGQGLGQPQHF. The chain combines TRBV20-1 with TRBJ1-5; 10 bases are shared with TRBD1. In germline, CDR1 is DFQATT, CDR2 SNEGSKA (reference sequence). Trimming removed 1 base from V and 7 bases from J; junction bases left unmatched: 10. The CDR3 totals 16 residues.